Listed below are T cell receptor beta chains from one sample, sequenced in a study of OX40 agonist ivuxolimab in advanced cancers. Sequencing was performed with immunoSEQ multiplex PCR; in TCRdb, only in-frame clones are kept and a portion is missing. The data contain 25,000 or so clones, 80% to 90% of them singletons. The material was CD4+ or CD8+ T cells sorted from blood, obtained in a trial of the OX40 agonist ivuxolimab. Every receptor here comes from an adult with an advanced solid tumor such as melanoma, head and neck, liver or kidney cancer. The CDR3 runs from the conserved cysteine through the conserved F or W. The D gene is left open where the match is weak. Clone size is not always given. Where it is, it says once, few, many or a class for expanded clones.

TRBV7-2	14	TRBD2	TRBJ2-1	-	TGTGCCAGCAGCTTAATAGCGGGAGACAATGAGCAGTTCTTC	CASSLIAGDNEQFF
TRBV27	14	TRBD1	TRBJ1-2	-	TGTGCCAGCAGTTCACAGGGGCGAGGTTATGGCTACACCTTC	CASSSQGRGYGYTF
TRBV21-1	14	-	TRBJ2-1	-	TGTGCCAGCAGCAAAGTTGGGCGAGGGCCTGAGCAGTTCTTC	CASSKVGRGPEQFF
TRBV5-1	14	TRBD1	TRBJ2-7	-	TGCGCCAGCACCCCGCAGACAGGGGGTGACGAGCAGTACTTC	CASTPQTGGDEQYF
TRBV19	18	TRBD2	TRBJ2-7	-	TGTGCCAGTAGTACCAACGGTGGTAGCGGGGGCCACTCCTACGAGCAGTACTTC	CASSTNGGSGGHSYEQYF
TRBV5-4	14	-	TRBJ2-7	once	TGTGCCAGCAGCGTAAGACAAGGGTCCTACGAGCAGTACTTC	CASSVRQGSYEQYF
TRBV6-1	12	-	TRBJ1-4	-	TGTGCCAGCAGACCTTCCTCCGAAAAACTGTTTTTT	CASRPSSEKLFF
TRBV5-1	17	TRBD2	TRBJ2-3	-	TGCGCCAGCAGCAGGCTTAGCGGGATTCAAACGGCGGATACGCAGTATTTT	CASSRLSGIQTADTQYF
TRBV15	16	-	TRBJ1-5	-	TGTGCCACCAGCAGAGATCTTCCACGGGTCAATCAGCCCCAGCATTTT	CATSRDLPRVNQPQHF
TRBV11-2	14	TRBD1	TRBJ2-7	-	TGTGCCAGCAGCTTAATGGGACAGTCCTACGAGCAGTACTTC	CASSLMGQSYEQYF
TRBV19	14	TRBD2	TRBJ2-2	-	TGTGCCACCCGGGGGGTCTCGGGGTCTGGGGAGCTGTTTTTT	CATRGVSGSGELFF
TRBV10-3	15	TRBD2	TRBJ2-3	-	TGTGCCATCAGTGAGTCGCGGGGGTTGCCAGATACGCAGTATTTT	CAISESRGLPDTQYF
TRBV6-1	17	-	TRBJ2-1	-	TGTGCCAGCAGTGAAGAAGGGCCGGGGAGCTCCTACAATGAGCAGTTCTTC	CASSEEGPGSSYNEQFF
TRBV18	15	TRBD2	TRBJ2-3	-	TGTGCCAGCTCACCACCGTCTAGCGGGGCAGATACGCAGTATTTT	CASSPPSSGADTQYF
TRBV11-3	15	TRBD2	TRBJ2-1	-	TGTGCCAGCAGCCCGAGCGGGAGGGGGGACAATGAGCAGTTCTTC	CASSPSGRGDNEQFF
TRBV2	14	TRBD1	TRBJ1-5	few	TGTGCCAGCCAGGGACAGTTTTCCAATCAGCCCCAGCATTTT	CASQGQFSNQPQHF
TRBV9	15	TRBD1	TRBJ2-3	once	TGTGCCAGCAGCCCCTCCCAGGGGGCATCAGATACGCAGTATTTT	CASSPSQGASDTQYF
TRBV7-2	14	-	TRBJ2-3	-	TGTGCCAGCATGCGGGGCGGAACCACAGATACGCAGTATTTT	CASMRGGTTDTQYF
TRBV11-3	14	TRBD1	TRBJ2-7	once	TGTGCCAGCAGCTTGGGGACAGGGCCCTACGAGCAGTACTTC	CASSLGTGPYEQYF